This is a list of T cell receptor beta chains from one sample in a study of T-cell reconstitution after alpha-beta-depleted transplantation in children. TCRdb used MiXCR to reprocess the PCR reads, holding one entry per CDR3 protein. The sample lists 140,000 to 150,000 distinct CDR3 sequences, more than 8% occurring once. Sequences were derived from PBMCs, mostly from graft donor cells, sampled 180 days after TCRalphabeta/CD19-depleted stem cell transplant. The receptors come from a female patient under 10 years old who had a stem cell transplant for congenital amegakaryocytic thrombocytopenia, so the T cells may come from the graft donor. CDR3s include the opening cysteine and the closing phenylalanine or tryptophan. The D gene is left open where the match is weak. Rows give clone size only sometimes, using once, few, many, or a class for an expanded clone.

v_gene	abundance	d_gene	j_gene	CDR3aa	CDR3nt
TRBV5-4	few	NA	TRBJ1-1	CASSSQGVLNTEAFF	TGTGCCAGCAGCTCGCAAGGGGTGTTGAACACTGAAGCTTTCTTT
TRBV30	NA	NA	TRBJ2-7	CAWSVRTYEQYF	TGTGCCTGGAGTGTACGAACCTACGAGCAGTACTTC
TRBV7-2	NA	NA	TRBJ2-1	CASSLEVGRSYNEQFF	TGTGCCAGCAGCTTAGAGGTAGGACGCTCCTACAATGAGCAGTTCTTC
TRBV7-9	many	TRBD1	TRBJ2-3	CATRGPDTQYF	TGTGCCACTAGGGGGCCCGATACGCAGTATTTT
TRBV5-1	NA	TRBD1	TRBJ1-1	CASSSTGDRNTEAFF	TGCGCCAGCAGCTCCACCGGGGACAGGAACACTGAAGCTTTCTTT
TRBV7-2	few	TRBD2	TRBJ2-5	CASSLGLAGGHLQETQYF	TGTGCCAGCAGCTTAGGGCTAGCGGGGGGACACCTCCAGGAGACCCAGTACTTC
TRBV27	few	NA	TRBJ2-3	CASSLSRLNTQYF	TGTGCCAGCAGTTTATCGCGCCTAAATACGCAGTATTTT
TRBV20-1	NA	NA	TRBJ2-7	CSAQRGALEQYF	TGCAGTGCCCAAAGGGGGGCCCTCGAGCAGTACTTC
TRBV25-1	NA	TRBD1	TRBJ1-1	CASSDRVQNTEAFF	TGTGCCAGCAGCGACAGGGTTCAGAACACTGAAGCTTTCTTT
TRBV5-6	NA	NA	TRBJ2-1	CASSFLVGYNEQFF	TGTGCCAGCAGCTTCCTAGTAGGCTACAATGAGCAGTTCTTC
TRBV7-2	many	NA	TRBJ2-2	CASSLPGASGTGELFF	TGTGCCAGCAGCTTACCCGGAGCGAGTGGCACCGGGGAGCTGTTTTTT
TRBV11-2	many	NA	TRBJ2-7	CASSLVSRVAYEQYF	TGTGCCAGCAGCTTAGTGAGCAGGGTGGCCTACGAGCAGTACTTC
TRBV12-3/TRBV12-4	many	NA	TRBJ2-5	CASSISGAQYF	TGTGCCAGCAGCATTTCAGGAGCCCAGTACTTC
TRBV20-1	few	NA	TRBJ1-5	CSARTVSNQPQHF	TGCAGTGCTAGGACGGTGAGCAATCAGCCCCAGCATTTT
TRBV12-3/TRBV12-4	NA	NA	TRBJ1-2	CASSFDRYGYTF	TGTGCCAGCAGTTTCGACAGATATGGCTACACCTTC
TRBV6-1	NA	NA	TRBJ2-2	CASSPRSGATGELFF	TGTGCCAGCAGTCCCAGGTCAGGGGCGACCGGGGAGCTGTTTTTT
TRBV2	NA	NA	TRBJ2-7	CASRREPLTYEQYF	TGTGCCAGCAGACGGGAACCCCTTACCTACGAGCAGTACTTC
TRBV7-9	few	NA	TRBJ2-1	CASSLVRRERRNEQFF	TGTGCCAGCAGCTTAGTAAGGAGGGAGAGAAGAAATGAGCAGTTCTTC
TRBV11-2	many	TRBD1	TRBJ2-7	CASSPRTGGSSYEQYF	TGTGCCAGCAGCCCCCGGACAGGCGGGTCGTCCTACGAGCAGTACTTC
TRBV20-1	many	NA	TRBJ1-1	CSASRGLNTEAFF	TGCAGTGCTAGTCGAGGTTTGAACACTGAAGCTTTCTTT
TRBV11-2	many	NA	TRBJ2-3	CASSLGRGGTDTQYF	TGTGCCAGCAGCCTGGGCCGGGGAGGCACAGATACGCAGTATTTT
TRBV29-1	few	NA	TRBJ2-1	CSAQTSGGYNEQFF	TGCAGCGCGCAGACCTCTGGGGGCTACAATGAGCAGTTCTTC
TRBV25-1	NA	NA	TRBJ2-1	CASSESEQLANEQFF	TGTGCCAGCAGTGAATCGGAGCAACTAGCCAATGAGCAGTTCTTC
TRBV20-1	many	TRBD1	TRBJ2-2	CSARVGQGKAGELFF	TGCAGTGCTAGAGTGGGACAGGGTAAAGCCGGGGAGCTGTTTTTT
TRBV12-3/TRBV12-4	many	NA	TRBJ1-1	CASRSQTESFF	TGTGCCAGCAGATCCCAGACGGAGTCTTTCTTT
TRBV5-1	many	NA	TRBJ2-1	CASSLVQGGYNEQFF	TGCGCCAGCAGCTTGGTGCAGGGTGGCTACAATGAGCAGTTCTTC
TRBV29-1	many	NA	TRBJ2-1	CSVETQAIDEQFF	TGCAGCGTTGAGACACAGGCAATAGATGAGCAGTTCTTC
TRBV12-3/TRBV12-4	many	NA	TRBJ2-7	CASSLPGNSYEQYF	TGTGCCAGCAGTTTGCCAGGGAACTCCTACGAGCAGTACTTC
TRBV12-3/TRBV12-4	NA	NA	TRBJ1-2	CASSFLFPANYGYTF	TGTGCCAGCAGTTTTCTCTTCCCCGCTAACTATGGCTACACCTTC
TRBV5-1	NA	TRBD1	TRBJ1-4	CASSADPTGTGEKLFF	TGCGCCAGCAGCGCAGACCCGACAGGGACGGGCGAAAAACTGTTTTTT
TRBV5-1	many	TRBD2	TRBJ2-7	CASSRLTSSNEQYF	TGCGCCAGCAGCCGATTGACTAGCTCCAACGAGCAGTACTTC
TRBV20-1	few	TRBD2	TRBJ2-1	CSARDPTSGGDNEQFF	TGCAGTGCTAGAGATCCTACTAGCGGGGGGGACAATGAGCAGTTCTTC
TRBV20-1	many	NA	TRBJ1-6	CSASRGDLNSPLHF	TGCAGTGCTTCGCGCGGGGATCTTAATTCACCCCTCCACTTT
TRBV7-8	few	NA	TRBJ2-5	CASSFIPGWTETQYF	TGTGCCAGCAGCTTCATCCCGGGGTGGACAGAGACCCAGTACTTC
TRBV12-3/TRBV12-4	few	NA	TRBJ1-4	CASTNYSWGSEKLFF	TGTGCCAGCACCAACTATAGTTGGGGGTCTGAAAAACTGTTTTTT
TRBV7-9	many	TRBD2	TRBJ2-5	CASSRGLAEKETQYF	TGTGCCAGCAGCAGGGGACTAGCGGAAAAAGAGACCCAGTACTTC
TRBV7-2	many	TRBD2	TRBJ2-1	CASSSGLAGYNEQFF	TGTGCCAGCAGCTCCGGACTAGCGGGATACAATGAGCAGTTCTTC
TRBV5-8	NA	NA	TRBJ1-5	CASTYLGTQPQHF	TGTGCCAGCACCTACCTAGGGACCCAGCCCCAGCATTTT
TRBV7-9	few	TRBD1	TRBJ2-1	CASRDRVPSSYNEQFF	TGTGCCAGCAGGGACAGGGTCCCGAGCTCCTACAATGAGCAGTTCTTC
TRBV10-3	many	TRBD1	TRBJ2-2	CAIKGAYTGELFF	TGTGCCATCAAGGGGGCATATACCGGGGAGCTGTTTTTT
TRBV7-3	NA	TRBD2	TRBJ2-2	CASSSPGSGRATGELFF	TGTGCCAGCAGCTCCCCGGGGAGCGGGAGAGCTACCGGGGAGCTGTTTTTT
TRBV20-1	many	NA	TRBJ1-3	CSAGPGVDTIYF	TGCAGTGCCGGCCCAGGGGTAGACACCATATATTTT
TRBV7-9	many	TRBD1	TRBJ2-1	CASSFQDRPPYNEQFF	TGTGCCAGCAGCTTCCAGGACAGGCCCCCCTACAATGAGCAGTTCTTC
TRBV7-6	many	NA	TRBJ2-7	CASSLAGGDYEQYF	TGTGCCAGCAGCTTGGCCGGAGGGGACTACGAGCAGTACTTC
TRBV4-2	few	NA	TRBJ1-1	CASSQAAGRAFF	TGTGCCAGCAGCCAAGCGGCGGGCAGGGCTTTCTTT
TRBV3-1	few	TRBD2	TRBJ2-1	CASSPTAGVLFF	TGTGCCAGCAGCCCTACAGCGGGAGTCTTGTTCTTC
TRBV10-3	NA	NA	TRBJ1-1	CAISDVGWNTEAFF	TGTGCCATCAGTGATGTGGGCTGGAACACTGAAGCTTTCTTT
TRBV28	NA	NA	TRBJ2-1	CASRRLDGFYNEQFF	TGTGCCAGCAGACGTTTGGACGGATTCTACAATGAGCAGTTCTTC
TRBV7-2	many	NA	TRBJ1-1	CASSSLSAWNTEAFF	TGTGCCAGCAGCTCCCTAAGTGCTTGGAACACTGAAGCTTTCTTT
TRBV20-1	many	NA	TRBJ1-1	CSVTWVSTTEAFF	TGCAGTGTTACTTGGGTCTCGACCACTGAAGCTTTCTTT
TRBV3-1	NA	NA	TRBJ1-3	CASSPARDSGNTIYF	TGTGCCAGCAGCCCCGCCAGAGACTCTGGAAACACCATATATTTT
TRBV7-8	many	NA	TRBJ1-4	CASSLDEKLFF	TGTGCCAGCAGCTTAGATGAAAAACTGTTTTTT
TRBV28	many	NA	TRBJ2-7	CASSFFFRGAYEQYF	TGTGCCAGCAGTTTCTTCTTTCGGGGGGCTTACGAGCAGTACTTC
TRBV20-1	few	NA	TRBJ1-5	CSARRSGGAGNQPQHF	TGCAGTGCTAGGAGAAGTGGAGGGGCTGGGAATCAGCCCCAGCATTTT
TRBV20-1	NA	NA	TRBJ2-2	CSARDPANGQSGELFF	TGCAGTGCTAGAGATCCAGCGAACGGTCAGTCCGGGGAGCTGTTTTTT
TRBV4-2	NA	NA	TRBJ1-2	CASSQDRGVNYGYTF	TGTGCCAGCAGCCAAGACAGGGGAGTAAACTATGGCTACACCTTC